By sample fraction, the clone carrying this TCR beta chain is medium-sized. Its matching antigen is unknown. The data belong to a study of siplizumab effects on memory and regulatory T cells. Study-wide points: Siplizumab produced a significant drop in alloreactive sequences attributable to unstimulated CD4+ memory cells.

The assay was immunoSEQ multiplex PCR, and TCRdb's table has in-frame clones only and misses some. The sample has about 10,000 clones; 40% are singletons. Coculture of mixed lymphocyte reaction cells was performed at 37°C for 5 to 7 days. PBMCs labelled with CFSE (responders) and Violet Dye (stimulators) were mixed 1:1. Germline CDR1 is SGHAT and CDR2 is FQDESV (reference sequence). V lost 5 bases and J 1 base, leaving 9 bases between the germline ends. The CDR3 contains 14 residues. Sequencing was done on a sample of CFSE-low (dividing) CD4+ T cells sorted from an allogeneic mixed lymphocyte reaction. The sequence was obtained from a human donor in good health; the cells came from an allogeneic mixed lymphocyte reaction. V and J are TRBV11-1 and TRBJ2-4; D not certain. CDR3 bases: TGTGCCAGCAGCACGGATTTGGCCAAAAACATTCAGTACTTC. Amino acid sequence: CASSTDLAKNIQYF.